The clone carrying this T cell receptor (beta chain) has only a few counts. Antigen specificity is unknown. The sample belongs to a study of T cell responses to AZD1222 COVID-19 vaccine. General study results and limits: Spike-specific TCRs gained breadth and depth after people received two AZD1222 doses. Dominant at 160-218 and 743-854, vaccine-associated CD4 TCRs also spanned spike. Donors were chiefly white British, with a greater number of females, and clonal diversity was perhaps underestimated. Sampled repertoires all dated from after the peak T cell response.

Data came from immunoSEQ multiplex PCR; TCRdb stores just in-frame clones and leaves some out. This table holds 150,000 to 200,000 clones, roughly 94% found once. The V gene's germline CDR1 is GTSNPN and CDR2 SVGIG (reference sequence). V lost 2 bases, J lost 7 bases, and 15 bases lay in between. The CDR3 covers 13 residues. This receptor was identified in an adult who received the AZD1222 COVID-19 vaccine. The J gene is TRBJ2-7, the V gene TRBV30; no clear D. Sequenced material: peripheral blood, taken 28 days after the second AZD1222 dose. The CDR3 sequence is CAWSRGQSLEQYF. For the CDR3, the DNA is TGTGCCTGGAGTCGAGGCCAGTCATTAGAGCAGTACTTC.